Sequencing of this T cell receptor (beta chain) was carried out in a study of cytomegalovirus exposure and HLA in healthy donors (dated by TCRdb to the late 2010s). Regarding the complete study: An earlier analysis of roughly 630 of the donors reported 276 Gb of sequence data and some 100 million unique TCR beta sequences from about 179 million T cells. An earlier analysis of about 620 of the donors applied high-throughput TCR beta sequencing to assess whether each TCR beta V gene segment acted as functional or pseudogenic. Along with the approximately 700-subject first cohort, a separate validation cohort of over 90 different subjects was used. Typing coverage differed by locus: A, B, C, DRB1 and DQB1 were typed in roughly 629-630 donors, DQA1 in 500 to 550, DPA1 in around 610, and DPB1 in 400 to 480. The aim of the study was to test whether cataloging public T cell receptors could identify signatures of past pathogen exposure. To study patterns of TCR occurrence, a later analysis re-analyzed previously published TCR beta repertoires from around 670 donors and added high-resolution HLA genotyping. Every repertoire in the discovery cohort had been generated on one and the same sequencing platform. Among 398 genotyped donors of the cohort, an average of approximately 230,000 unique TCR beta nucleotide sequences were sequenced per donor, 15% to 20% of them non-productive. High-throughput TCR immunosequencing, statistical association of individual TCRs with disease status, and machine learning were combined to predict cytomegalovirus infection status. An early release that covered about 640 HLA-typed donors contained 250 to 350 gigabases of sequencing data and 65 million to 100 million unique TCR sequences. Several DR-DQ haplotypes were handled as single units for association and clustering, since linkage in the cohort was strong. In the later analysis, no new phenotypic data were used to find candidate immune exposures; instead, reliance was placed on TCR beta sequences and their occurrence across donors. HLA typing covered class I and class II loci at four-digit resolution. Donor age, sex, ethnicity and CMV serostatus were compiled together with the repertoire data. Among the approximately 400 genotyped donors, approximately 81% belonged to the genetic ancestry cluster associated with self-reported Caucasian donors. A later genetic analysis took genome-wide SNP genotypes for about 55% of the roughly 700 donors and used that subset as a discovery cohort. The T cell repertoires of 666 subjects were profiled by immunosequencing and related to cytomegalovirus serostatus.

On the study overall, not on this receptor specifically: Most CMV-associated TCR beta chains appeared to be HLA-restricted in a later analysis, and the HLA associations seemed to be driven largely by CMV exposure. Cytomegalovirus status was reported to be diagnosed by the classifier with high specificity and sensitivity in both the original and validation cohorts. In a later analysis, the rate of TCR association differed among HLA loci, with DRB1 alleles having the most associated TCRs and HLA-C alleles having the fewest. In a later genetic analysis, fewer N-insertions in productive TCRs were reported among donors in an Asian-associated ancestry cluster than the roughly 710-donor mean. Broadly in line with IMGT annotations, most TCR beta V segments showed up in productive rearrangements about 87% or about 30% of the time in an earlier analysis of under 700 of the donors. It was suggested by the authors that the approach could potentially be generalized to other disease states and immunological phenotypes. Because some donors lacked HLA typing at each locus, the association tests relied only on the typed subset. Because counts were too low, 15 to 20 rarely observed V segments, including chromosome 9 orphons, were left out of the earlier analysis of 587 of the donors. Across donors, most TCR sequences were observed very rarely, whereas some public TCRs were present in many individuals. CMV serostatus was the only immune exposure information available for the cohort. When HLA alleles, especially DR and DQ, strongly co-occurred, attributing TCR associations to individual alleles was difficult. At a false discovery rate of 0.05, a later analysis linked 16,951 TCR beta sequences to specific HLA alleles. Roughly uniform sequencing depth across donors was assumed in presence/absence analyses, although this assumption may not hold. The sequencing pipeline was judged likely to have produced a cluster of highly shared sequence variants as a technical artifact. Linkage disequilibrium might explain the correlated functional status among segregating V segments, but an unknown experimental factor could not be excluded. A few of the identified cytomegalovirus-associated TCR beta chains were confirmed in vitro to be specific for cytomegalovirus antigens. The cohort was sequenced for TCR beta chains only, and without alpha or paired-chain data the features that could be detected were limited. Several of the top co-occurrence clusters appeared to be linked to parvovirus B19, influenza, CMV and Epstein-Barr virus, according to a later analysis. Compared with equally common non-associated chains, HLA-associated TCR beta chains in a later analysis were more clonally expanded and had lower generation probabilities. A total of fewer than 200 TCR beta chains were listed by the study as associated with cytomegalovirus. V-gene and J-gene trimming of TCR beta chains was associated with a missense DCLRE1C variant in a later genetic analysis, and the association was replicated in an independent cohort. Because the 87-base-pair reads could not distinguish some IMGT-functional V segments, including TRBV6-2 and TRBV6-3, those segments were excluded. A further reported finding was that TCR beta sequences accurately predicted the HLA-A and HLA-B alleles for most subjects in the first cohort.

Turning to this clone: The antigen it recognizes is unknown. Germline is not matched at one junction end, which may reflect a read error.

The receptor library was made with the immunoSEQ multiplex PCR assay. For the multiplex PCR, a mixture combining 60 forward primers for TCR Vbeta segments and 13 reverse primers for TCR Jbeta segments was used. A multiplex PCR assay on genomic DNA amplified the CDR3 region of rearranged TCR beta genes. On the Illumina HiSeq System, the amplified TCR beta libraries were sequenced as 87-base-pair reads. Per the authors' processing: A later analysis tallied some 79 million unique TCR beta chains across the 610 or so repertoires, and around 10 million of those chains were shared by two or more donors. Raw reads were error-corrected and collapsed into unique sequences by a nearest-neighbor algorithm in which closely related sequences were merged to remove PCR and sequencing errors. CDR3 sequences were aligned to IMGT reference sequences to assign V, D and J gene segments. Each retained sequence needed at least a six-nucleotide match to both a V gene segment and a J gene segment. A rearrangement counted as productive if the CDR3 had no stop codons and remained in frame with V and J, and every other rearrangement counted as non-productive. Following IMGT convention, CDR3 was defined as the stretch from the second conserved V-encoded cysteine up to the conserved J-encoded phenylalanine. The earlier analysis of some 550 of the donors excluded any sequence lacking an unambiguous match to a single V gene segment. In an earlier analysis of about 590 of the donors, a V segment was called functional when productive rearrangements were above 56.7%, and segregating when the standard deviation between donors exceeded 5%. A statistical classification framework was built to diagnose cytomegalovirus status from the catalog of TCR beta chain sequences. A later analysis assigned V and J genes by comparing TCR nucleotide sequences with IMGT/GENE-DB human TR gene sequences. A later analysis assigned CDR3 sequences and most-parsimonious VDJ recombination scenarios with the TCRdist pipeline. A later analysis defined each TCR beta chain by its CDR3 amino acid sequence plus V-gene family, and excluded reads lacking a unique V-gene family. In a later analysis, 500 to 650 highly shared, low-generation-probability nucleotide sequences were removed to address suspected cross-contamination and a sequencing artifact. A later analysis calculated a clonal expansion index for each public chain from normalized within-repertoire ranks of inferred template counts. Generation probabilities in a later analysis came from a VDJ recombination model fitted to out-of-frame rearrangements, and those results were checked against IGoR. In a later analysis, TCR-TCR, TCR-HLA and TCR-CMV co-occurrence was scored with hypergeometric tests, and a repertoire-size bias correction was applied to TCR pairs. To estimate false discovery rates, a later analysis permuted the HLA or CMV assignments 20 times. In a later analysis, co-occurring TCRs were grouped using DBSCAN, with TCRdist sequence similarity added in when clustering inside HLA-allele-positive subsets. Co-occurrence clustering excluded repertoires with fewer than 30,000 or more than 120,000 public chains, plus five with anomalous nucleotide sharing. As stored in TCRdb, this immuneACCESS dataset retains in-frame rearrangements with V and J assigned. A fraction of the clones does not appear; measured against another copy, unresolved V genes explain less than half of the discrepancy, and the remainder lacks a known reason. V and J calls and clone size are those listed in that table; D and trimming were worked out from the DNA. The sample profile shows 200,000 to 250,000 clones; more than 85% of them were found once. The ten largest clones represent around 1% of the sample.

The cohort was made up of approximately 670 healthy bone marrow donors. At the time of sampling, every cohort member was nominally healthy, though immune exposures that went unrecorded were likely present. The donor tested CMV seronegative, placing the donor among the 352 seronegative members of the cohort. A peripheral blood sample was provided by each donor, and peripheral blood mononuclear cells were used for TCR beta sequencing. The Qiagen DNeasy Blood Extraction Kit was used to extract genomic DNA from the blood cell samples. CDR1 and CDR2 were assigned from the germline V gene (reference sequence) as SEHNR and FQNEAQ. CDR3 length: 15 amino acids, cysteine to phenylalanine. CDR3 DNA is the only sequence kept; it has 45 bases, read in frame from the first base.

Input material: PBMCs. This clonotype was obtained from a woman under 30 in good health and CMV-seronegative. The chain is assembled from TRBV7-9 and TRBJ1-2; the junction holds 7 bases that match TRBD1. The CDR3 corresponds to CSSSLAPRGLYGYTF. The nucleotide sequence is given as TGTTCCAGCAGCTTAGCTCCTAGGGGGCTCTATGGCTACACCTTC.